The sequence of this T cell receptor (beta chain) was determined in a study of identical twins (dated by TCRdb to about 2016). Regarding the research as a whole: To test whether fetal clonotypes persist, this study deep-sequenced TCR alpha and beta repertoires from monozygotic twins, from unrelated adults of various ages, and from cord blood. To rule out contamination, the twin experiments were replicated at different times with different library preparation protocols.

Overall study outcomes, separate from this receptor: Zero-insertion analyses could be partly confounded by invariant T cells such as MAIT and iNKT, though diverse VJ usage argued against such confounding for most clonotypes. A weaker excess of twin sharing was found in beta out-of-frame sequences because the signal-to-noise ratio was lowered by fewer shared sequences. Out-of-frame TCR alpha sequences shared between twins showed an excess of low generation-probability sequences compared with coincidental sharing between unrelated individuals. In monozygotic twins, recombination models systematically underestimated out-of-frame TCR alpha sharing, but the models matched the sharing seen between unrelated individuals. Fewer insertions were carried by abundant cord blood beta clonotypes; a weaker similar trend was observed in young adult naive repertoires, while no such trend was observed in memory repertoires. Conclusions relied on cross-sectional statistical analysis, since the same donors could not be followed over many years.

This clonotype was observed at least ten times. Its antigen remains unidentified. No much larger clone exists at a distance of one base, and base qualities are not known. Receptors were amplified or captured by 5' RACE. Sequencing took place on an Illumina HiSeq 2000. Template switching introduced a universal primer binding site; the final cDNA contained a unique molecular identifier, enabling accurate counting of TCR cDNA molecules. Specific primers in the conserved constant-segment region were used to synthesize first-strand cDNA for the TCR alpha and beta chains. To control for contamination, every cDNA library carried two barcodes: a SMART-Mk sample barcode plus Illumina barcodes. TruSeq adapter sequences and Illumina sample barcodes were added in two successive PCR steps. Sequencing of the TCR alpha and beta cDNA libraries was done on the Illumina HiSeq platform using custom primers. In the source study's methods: MiGEC processed the raw reads to extract unique molecular identifiers, while MiXCR was used to determine the CDR3 positions. Recombination models were inferred per individual with the repgenHMM and IGoR tools using an EM algorithm. The analysis of shared clonotypes was done with the tcR package in R, with sharing normalized by the product of cloneset sizes. To study raw recombination without the effects of thymic and clonal selection, out-of-frame nonproductive sequences were analyzed. The raw public reads went through TCRdb reprocessing: fastp at Q25, MiXCR clone calling, in-frame beta chains kept. Each CDR3 protein gets just one entry, which takes the most common genes and DNA from the rows behind it. For this entry, the V and J calls and clone size follow TCRdb and not the study's own pipeline. A total of around 1.7 million distinct CDR3 sequences appear in this sample, about 32% of them only once. Together, the top ten hold around 0.3% of the sample.

All donors were healthy Caucasians. From a lookup of the germline V gene, CDR1 and CDR2 are MGHRA and YSYEKL. The CDR3 runs 16 amino acids, cysteine and phenylalanine included. The kept DNA is CDR3 alone, 48 bases in frame from the first base. V trim: 0 bases; J trim: 4 bases; unmatched bases: 6. The sequence is built from TRBV4-1 and TRBJ2-4; the central 7 bases match TRBD2. The specimen sequenced was cord blood. This clonotype was obtained from a newborn girl in good health. CDR3 loop: CASSQDLWGGKNIQYF. The sequenced DNA is TGCGCCAGCAGCCAAGACTTGTGGGGAGGGAAAAACATTCAGTACTTC.